One and the same sample provided the 9 T cell receptor beta chains below, sequenced in a study of T cell responses to AZD1222 COVID-19 vaccine. The data were produced by immunoSEQ multiplex PCR, yet TCRdb's version contains in-frame clones alone and is incomplete. This sample yields about 130,000 clones, of which more than 80% are seen a single time; roughly 4.4% belongs to the top ten. The starting material was peripheral blood, obtained 28 days after the second AZD1222 dose. The receptor set was obtained from an adult who received the AZD1222 COVID-19 vaccine.

This chain joins TRBV19 and TRBJ1-2; 10 bases are a match to TRBD1. The germline V gene encodes CDR1 LNHDA and CDR2 SQIVND (reference sequence). The CDR3 length is 14 residues. Trimming took 4 bases from V and 4 from J; bases not matched to a gene: 3. In DNA, the CDR3 is TGTGCCAGTAGTACCAGGACAGGGGGCTATGGCTACACCTTC. Translation gives CASSTRTGGYGYTF.

V gene TRBV5-1 combines with J gene TRBJ2-3, with 7 bases that match TRBD1. The V and J ends lost 0 bases and 9 bases, in that order; junction bases with no gene match: 7. The CDR3 is 14 amino acids. Germline V CDR1 and CDR2: SGHRS, YFSETQ. This chain's CDR3 is CASSLDRGDGTQYF. CDR3 bases: TGCGCCAGCAGCTTGGACAGGGGCGACGGAACGCAGTATTTT. The variable domain in full, completed from reference TRBV5-1 and TRBJ2-3, reads KAGVTQTPRYLIKTRGQQVTLSCSPISGHRSVSWYQQTPGQGLQFLFEYFSETQRNKGNFPGRFSGRQFSNSRSEMNVSTLELGDSALYLCASSLDRGDGTQYFGPGTRLTVL.

This chain connects TRBV7-9 to TRBJ1-2, with unresolved D. This CDR3 has 13 amino acids. Trimming cost V 4 bases and J 6 bases, with 12 bases left between them. Germline values: CDR1 SEHNR, CDR2 FQNEAQ (reference sequence). The CDR3 DNA sequence: TGTGCCAGCAGCTCGCCCCCCGGGGATGGCTACACCTTC. Protein sequence: CASSSPPGDGYTF.

The chain joins TRBV28 to TRBJ1-5; no clear D. The CDR3 is 15 amino acids. Germline CDR1 reads MDHEN; CDR2 reads SYDVKM. With 5 bases removed from V and 3 bases from J, the gap between germline ends came to 14 bases. CDR3 DNA: TGTGCCAGCAGTGGCTACTATCGGGACAATCAGCCCCAGCATTTT. As protein: CASSGYYRDNQPQHF.

The chain recombines TRBV5-1 with TRBJ1-5; D perhaps matches TRBD1 (5 bases). Per the germline V gene, CDR1 is SGHRS and CDR2 is YFSETQ. The V end was cut by 1 base, the J end by 4 bases, with 9 bases between. The CDR3 is 14 amino acids. CDR3 in amino acids: CASSLYSGNQPQHF. DNA of the CDR3: TGCGCCAGCAGCTTGTATTCAGGGAATCAGCCCCAGCATTTT.

The chain is built from TRBV5-1 and TRBJ2-1, with unresolved D. CDR1 SGHRS and CDR2 YFSETQ come from the germline V gene. Trimming removed 0 bases at V and 3 bases at J, with 10 bases between. This CDR3 region has 15 residues. The CDR3 nucleotides read TGCGCCAGCAGCTTGGGGACCGGATACTACAATGAGCAGTTCTTC. Its translation: CASSLGTGYYNEQFF.

J is TRBJ1-4 and V is TRBV3-1 (or the pseudogene TRBV3-2), with unresolved D. Germline CDR1 LGHDT, CDR2 YNNKEL (reference sequence). The V end lost 0 bases, the J end lost 5 bases, and 10 bases lay between the germline ends. The CDR3 is 15 amino acids. The CDR3 region has the DNA TGTGCCAGCAGCCAAGATCTTGCCACAAATGAAAAACTGTTTTTT. It yields the protein CASSQDLATNEKLFF.

CDR3 amino acids: CASSLEQKTDTQYF. The CDR3 DNA reads as TGCGCCAGCAGCTTGGAACAGAAAACAGATACGCAGTATTTT. This chain connects TRBV5-1 to TRBJ2-3; the D is unclear. CDR1 and CDR2 from the germline V gene are SGHRS and YFSETQ. The ends were cut back, 0 bases at V and 3 bases at J, with 8 bases in the middle. The CDR3 extends over 14 amino acids.

This chain uses TRBV18 with TRBJ1-4, with 8 bases matching TRBD1. J gave up 7 bases and V 1 base, and 5 bases lay outside the gene matches. This CDR3 has 15 amino acids. Looked up from germline, CDR1 is KGHSH and CDR2 is LQKENI. This CDR3 is CASSPLAGGTEKLFF. In DNA, the CDR3 is TGTGCCAGCTCACCACTGGCAGGGGGCACTGAAAAACTGTTTTTT.